Below, 20 T cell receptor beta chains from the same sample are listed, as sequenced in a study of radiotherapy plus CTLA-4 blockade in lung cancer. Assay: immunoSEQ multiplex PCR; the TCRdb copy retains only in-frame clones and omits some. The data show about 70,000 clones, approximately 79% seen once. Sequenced material: peripheral blood, taken from a patient treated with radiotherapy plus ipilimumab. The receptors shown here come from a human donor with non-small cell lung cancer who had a complete response to radiotherapy plus ipilimumab.

Comment on this clone: This sample also contains other DNA sequences that code for the same CDR3. The V and J genes are TRBV7-2 and TRBJ1-1; no definite D call. Germline CDR1 SGHTA, CDR2 FQGNSA. The CDR3 consists of 13 residues. V lost 2 bases, J lost 8 bases, and 12 bases lay in between. CDR3 bases: TGTGCCAGCAGCTTAAGTAGACCTACCGAAGCTTTCTTT. Its protein product is CASSLSRPTEAFF.

The chain joins TRBV6-5 to TRBJ1-2; TRBD1 matches at 10 bases. Looked up from germline, CDR1 is MNHEY and CDR2 is SVGAGI. CDR3 length: 16 amino acids. With 0 bases clipped from V and 1 base from J, the junction kept 2 bases outside the gene matches. CDR3: CASSYSTGGRNYGYTF. For the CDR3, the DNA is TGTGCCAGCAGTTACTCGACAGGGGGCCGTAACTATGGCTACACCTTC.

J is TRBJ1-5 and V is TRBV6-6; D may be TRBD1 (6 bases). In germline, CDR1 is MNHNY, CDR2 SVGAGI (reference sequence). V was clipped by 7 bases and J by 5 bases, with 15 bases between them. This CDR3 has 14 residues. In DNA, the CDR3 is TGTGCCAGCAATAAAGGGGGTTGGGATCAGCCCCAGCATTTT. This sequence encodes CASNKGGWDQPQHF.

The V call is TRBV11-1, the J call TRBJ2-3, with TRBD1 identical over 11 bases. Germline loops: CDR1 SGHAT, CDR2 FQDESV (reference sequence). The CDR3 totals 16 residues. With V trimmed by 2 bases and J by 2 bases, 3 bases remained unmatched. CDR3 region: CASSLPGQGVTDTQYF. The CDR3 DNA reads as TGTGCCAGCAGCTTACCGGGACAGGGGGTCACAGATACGCAGTATTTT. The variable domain in full, completed from reference TRBV11-1 and TRBJ2-3, reads EAEVAQSPRYKITEKSQAVAFWCDPISGHATLYWYRQILGQGPELLVQFQDESVVDDSQLPKDRFSAERLKGVDSTLKIQPAELGDSAMYLCASSLPGQGVTDTQYFGPGTRLTVL.

The rearrangement joins TRBV6-5 to TRBJ1-4; D not certain. Germline V gives CDR1 MNHEY, CDR2 SVGAGI. V was trimmed by 4 bases and J by 7 bases, leaving 10 bases between them. There are 13 residues in the CDR3. CDR3 nucleotide sequence: TGTGCCAGCAGTTCCCTACAGAGTGAAAAACTGTTTTTT. The encoded protein is CASSSLQSEKLFF.

The V and J genes are TRBV18 and TRBJ1-4; D unresolved. V gave up 3 bases and J gave up 8 bases, with 13 bases separating them. CDR3 length: 14 amino acids. Germline V gene lookup returns CDR1 KGHSH and CDR2 LQKENI. CDR3 protein: CASSPTAGREKLFF. CDR3 DNA: TGTGCCAGCTCACCCACGGCGGGAAGGGAAAAACTGTTTTTT.

This sequence joins TRBV28 and TRBJ1-2, with TRBD1 matching over 7 bases. The J segment lost 8 bases and the V segment lost 5 bases, leaving 5 bases of the junction unmatched. CDR1 is MDHEN and CDR2 is SYDVKM in the germline V gene. CDR3 length equals 12 residues. This chain's CDR3 is CASSGGQAGYTF. The CDR3 nucleotides read TGTGCCAGCAGTGGAGGACAGGCAGGCTACACCTTC.

By share, this clone ranks as medium-sized. Other nucleotide sequences in the sample specify the same CDR3. The DNA for the CDR3 is TGCGCCAGCAGCCAAGTTCCAGGGAGCTCCTACGAGCAGTACTTC. As protein: CASSQVPGSSYEQYF. The chain employs TRBV4-1 and TRBJ2-7; D may match TRBD1 or TRBD2 (5 bases each). In germline, CDR1 is MGHRA, CDR2 YSYEKL. The CDR3 is made up of 15 amino acids. The ends were cut back, 1 base at V and 0 bases at J, with 10 bases in the middle.

This rearrangement joins TRBV19 to TRBJ2-7, with D tentatively TRBD1 (6 bases). This CDR3 contains 14 residues. V shed 1 base and J shed 5 bases, with 12 bases lying between them. Germline V CDR1 and CDR2: LNHDA, SQIVND (reference sequence). CDR3 bases: TGTGCCAGTAGTATAGTAGGGGGTTTCAACGAGCAGTACTTC. It encodes CASSIVGGFNEQYF.

This chain uses TRBV6-6 with TRBJ1-2, with no clear D. Germline CDR1 reads MNHNY; CDR2 reads SVGAGI (reference sequence). With 2 bases removed from V and 4 bases from J, the gap between germline ends came to 14 bases. The CDR3 totals 15 residues. The CDR3 DNA sequence: TGTGCCAGCAGTTACGGGATGAAGCGAGGCTATGGCTACACCTTC. Translating gives CASSYGMKRGYGYTF.

The CDR3 protein is CASSPRRDSNEKLFF. CDR3 sequence (DNA): TGTGCCAGCTCACCACGGCGGGATTCTAATGAAAAACTGTTTTTT. V gene TRBV18 combines with J gene TRBJ1-4; the D is unclear. This CDR3 has 15 residues. Trimming took off 1 base at V and 3 bases at J, with 9 bases between the two ends. Germline V gives CDR1 KGHSH, CDR2 LQKENI. Filled out from reference TRBV18 and TRBJ1-4, the complete variable domain reads NAGVMQNPRHLVRRRGQEARLRCSPMKGHSHVYWYRQLPEEGLKFMVYLQKENIIDESGMPKERFSAEFPKEGPSILRIQQVVRGDSAAYFCASSPRRDSNEKLFFGSGTQLSVL.

The chain joins TRBV5-4 to TRBJ2-7; D is perhaps TRBD1 or TRBD2 (5 bases each). Germline V gene data show CDR1 as SGHNT and CDR2 as YYREEE (reference sequence). Trimming stripped 2 bases from V and 4 bases from J, with 13 bases between. This CDR3 spans 14 amino acids. The CDR3 reads CASSFHGANYEQYF. The CDR3 DNA follows: TGTGCCAGCAGCTTCCACGGGGCGAATTACGAGCAGTACTTC. The full variable domain, its missing parts supplied by reference TRBV5-4 and TRBJ2-7, is ETGVTQSPTHLIKTRGQQVTLRCSSQSGHNTVSWYQQALGQGPQFIFQYYREEENGRGNFPPRFSGLQFPNYSSELNVNALELDDSALYLCASSFHGANYEQYFGPGTRLTVT.

This clone appeared a few times. The V call is TRBV12-5, the J call TRBJ2-3; 7 bases fit TRBD1. Germline values: CDR1 LGHNT, CDR2 FRNRAP. This CDR3 has 15 residues. Unmatched junction bases numbered 14, after V lost 8 bases and J lost 6 bases. CDR3 amino acids: CASRQMDRQSDTQYF. Here the CDR3 DNA reads TGTGCTAGTAGGCAAATGGACAGGCAATCTGATACGCAGTATTTT.

This chain joins TRBV13 and TRBJ2-7; D is possibly TRBD1 or TRBD2 (5 bases each). This CDR3 region has 15 residues. Germline CDR1 PRHDT, CDR2 FYEKMQ (reference sequence). V was cut by 4 bases and J by 4 bases, with 17 bases left in between. The CDR3 DNA is TGTGCCAGCAGCTCCCCGGTCCAGGGAGTATACGAGCAGTACTTC. It specifies CASSSPVQGVYEQYF.

This clone was found once. V usage is TRBV11-2 and J usage is TRBJ1-1; D not resolved. Germline V lookup: CDR1 SGHAT, CDR2 FQNNGV. The V and J ends lost 2 bases and 7 bases respectively, with 11 bases between them. The CDR3 extends over 13 amino acids. CDR3 DNA sequence: TGTGCCAGCAGCTTAAATTCGGAGGGTGAAGCTTTCTTT. Its translation: CASSLNSEGEAFF.

This CDR3 is CASRETGTTDTQYF. CDR3 DNA sequence: TGTGCCAGCAGGGAAACCGGGACCACAGATACGCAGTATTTT. V is TRBV13 and J is TRBJ2-3, with D perhaps being TRBD1 or TRBD2 (5 bases each). With 6 bases removed from V and 2 bases from J, the gap between germline ends came to 12 bases. The CDR3 totals 14 residues. Germline V CDR1 and CDR2: PRHDT, FYEKMQ (reference sequence).

V gene TRBV7-2 combines with J gene TRBJ1-2; 11 bases line up with TRBD1. CDR3 length equals 17 residues. J was trimmed by 4 bases and V by 1 base; bases with no gene match: 8. Germline CDR1 and CDR2: SGHTA and FQGNSA. In DNA, the CDR3 is TGTGCCAGCAGCTTAGGCGGGACAGGGGGAATCGGCTATGGCTACACCTTC. It yields the protein CASSLGGTGGIGYGYTF.

The gene calls are TRBV5-1 and TRBJ2-5; D not certain. V was shortened by 1 base and J by 2 bases, with 9 bases between the two germline ends. Germline CDR1 and CDR2: SGHRS and YFSETQ. CDR3 size: 14 residues. CDR3 sequence: CASSLRSFQETQYF. CDR3 DNA sequence: TGCGCCAGCAGCTTGAGATCTTTTCAAGAGACCCAGTACTTC. Based on the CDR3 plus reference TRBV5-1 and TRBJ2-5, the full variable domain is KAGVTQTPRYLIKTRGQQVTLSCSPISGHRSVSWYQQTPGQGLQFLFEYFSETQRNKGNFPGRFSGRQFSNSRSEMNVSTLELGDSALYLCASSLRSFQETQYFGPGTRLLVL.

This sequence joins TRBV27 and TRBJ2-5, with D perhaps TRBD2 (7 bases). V gave up 7 bases and J gave up 6 bases, with 18 bases separating them. Germline CDR1 MNHEY, CDR2 SMNVEV (reference sequence). The CDR3 totals 14 residues. For the CDR3, the DNA is TGTGCCAGCATCCTGAAGTGGGGGGGGCAGACCCAGTACTTC. Translation: CASILKWGGQTQYF.

The chain has TRBV18 and TRBJ2-6, with unresolved D. The V and J ends lost 0 bases and 0 bases respectively, with 9 bases between them. This CDR3 has 17 amino acids. CDR1 and CDR2 from the germline V gene are KGHSH and LQKENI. The CDR3 reads CASSPPGTFSGANVLTF. CDR3 nucleotide sequence: TGTGCCAGCTCACCACCGGGCACGTTCTCTGGGGCCAACGTCCTGACTTTC.